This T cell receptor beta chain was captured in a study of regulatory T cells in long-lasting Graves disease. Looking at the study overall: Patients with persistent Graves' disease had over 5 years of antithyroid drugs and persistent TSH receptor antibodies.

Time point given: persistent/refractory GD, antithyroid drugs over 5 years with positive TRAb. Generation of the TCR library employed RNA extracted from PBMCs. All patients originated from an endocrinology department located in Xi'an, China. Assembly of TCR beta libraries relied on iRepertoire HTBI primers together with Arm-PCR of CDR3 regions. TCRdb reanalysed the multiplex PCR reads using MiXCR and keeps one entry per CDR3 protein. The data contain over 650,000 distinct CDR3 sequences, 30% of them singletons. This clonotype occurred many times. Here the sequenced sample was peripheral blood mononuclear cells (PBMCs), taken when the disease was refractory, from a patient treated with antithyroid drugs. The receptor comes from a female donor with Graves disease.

CDR3 in amino acids: CASSGQEGPYEQYF. The CDR3 bases are TGTGCCAGCAGTGGACAGGAGGGACCCTACGAGCAGTACTTC. The V call is TRBV2, the J call TRBJ2-7; D assignment may be TRBD1 or TRBD2 (6 bases each). Trimming removed 4 bases from V and 2 bases from J, with 12 bases in between. Germline CDR1 SNHLY, CDR2 FYNNEI. CDR3 length equals 14 residues.